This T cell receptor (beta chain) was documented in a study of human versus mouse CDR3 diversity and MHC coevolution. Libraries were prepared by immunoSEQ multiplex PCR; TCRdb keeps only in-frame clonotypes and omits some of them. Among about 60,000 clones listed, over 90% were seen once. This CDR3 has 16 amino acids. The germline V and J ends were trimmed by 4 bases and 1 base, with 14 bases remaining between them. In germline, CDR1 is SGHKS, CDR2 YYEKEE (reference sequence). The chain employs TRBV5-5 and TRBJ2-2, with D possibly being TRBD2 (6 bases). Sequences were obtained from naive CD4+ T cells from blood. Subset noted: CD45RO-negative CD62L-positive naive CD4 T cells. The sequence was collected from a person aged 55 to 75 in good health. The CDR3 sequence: CASSPVASENTGELFF. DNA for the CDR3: TGTGCCAGCAGCCCTGTGGCTAGCGAGAACACCGGGGAGCTGTTTTTT.